The clone carrying this T cell receptor beta chain came up a few times. What it recognizes is unknown. Germline CDR1 and CDR2: DFQATT and SNEGSKA (reference sequence). V was shortened by 2 bases and J by 7 bases, with 9 bases between the two germline ends. CDR3 length equals 12 residues. The data stem from a study of response to subunit inactivated influenza vaccine. Findings and limits, study-wide: A suggestion made by the authors is that each seasonal influenza vaccination recruits few new T cells.

In TCRdb, the RT-PCR reads were re-called with MiXCR into one record per CDR3 protein. This table holds 550,000 to 800,000 distinct CDR3 sequences, approximately 15% found once. The sample was PBMCs from blood, taken roughly 2 weeks before vaccination. The rearrangement links TRBV20-1 to TRBJ2-1; possibly TRBD2 for D (7 bases). This receptor was identified in a man aged 50 to 59 who received an inactivated influenza vaccine. CDR3 bases: TGCAGTGCTAGAAGGGGGGGGAATGAGCAGTTCTTC. Translation gives CSARRGGNEQFF.